Following are 10 T cell receptor beta chains from one sample sequenced in a study of T-cell reconstitution after alpha-beta-depleted transplantation in children. Preparing the TCRbeta library involved the use of unique molecular identifiers. A single record per CDR3 protein comes from TCRdb applying MiXCR to the PCR reads. The sample shows 600,000 to 800,000 distinct CDR3 sequences, roughly 13% of them seen only once. The specimen was PBMCs, collected before TCRalphabeta/CD19-depleted stem cell transplant. Every receptor here comes from a girl aged 2 to 10 with congenital amegakaryocytic thrombocytopenia, due to receive a stem cell transplant.

This clonotype appeared many times. The chain joins TRBV6-5 to TRBJ2-2; 9 positions match TRBD1. The germline CDR1 and CDR2 sequences are MNHEY and SVGAGI. This CDR3 contains 16 residues. The trim removed 2 bases at V and 7 bases at J, leaving 8 bases unmatched. CDR3 in DNA: TGTGCCAGCAGTTACCCCGGGACAGGGAAGGGCGGGGAGCTGTTTTTT. It codes for CASSYPGTGKGGELFF.

This clonotype was seen just once. Relative to the germline gene, one junction end is altered; a read error may explain this. The chain combines TRBV27 with TRBJ2-6; TRBD2 might be the D (6 bases). This CDR3 has 16 amino acids. Germline assignment: CDR1 MNHEY and CDR2 SMNVEV (reference sequence). The DNA for the CDR3 is TGTGCCAGCAGTTTGGAGGGTCACCTTGGGGCCAACGCCCTGACTTTC. Residues: CASSLEGHLGANALTF.

This clonotype was seen ten or more times. The genes are TRBV12-3 or TRBV12-4 and TRBJ2-6; D remains unclear. With 3 bases removed from V and 0 bases from J, the gap between germline ends came to 3 bases. The CDR3 runs 14 residues. The CDR3 bases are TGTGCCAGCAGTTTCAGCTCTGGGGCCAACGTCCTGACTTTC. As protein: CASSFSSGANVLTF.

The chain combines TRBV19 with TRBJ2-7; either TRBD1 or TRBD2 may supply D (5 bases each). V lost 4 bases and J lost 2, with 15 bases in between. The CDR3 totals 15 residues. Germline V gene data show CDR1 as LNHDA and CDR2 as SQIVND (reference sequence). The CDR3 bases are TGTGCCAGTAGTACCTCGAGGGGCATGGCCTACGAGCAGTACTTC. Translated, it gives CASSTSRGMAYEQYF.

In this sample, this clonotype turned up many times. The chain employs TRBV5-1 and TRBJ1-3, with D unclear. This CDR3 contains 14 residues. Germline lookup yields CDR1 SGHRS and CDR2 YFSETQ. Trimming took off 0 bases at V and 2 bases at J, with 6 bases between the two ends. In DNA, the CDR3 is TGCGCCAGCAGCTTGGACGAACCTGGAAACACCATATATTTT. Translation gives CASSLDEPGNTIYF.

This clonotype has a handful of counts. The CDR3 sequence is CAISESESGASYNEQFF. In DNA form, the CDR3 reads TGTGCCATCAGTGAGTCGGAGTCGGGGGCCTCCTACAATGAGCAGTTCTTC. The rearrangement links TRBV10-3 to TRBJ2-1; the D gene could be TRBD1 or TRBD2 (6 bases each). This CDR3 comprises 17 residues. Deletions cut 0 bases from V and 0 bases from J, with 12 bases between. The germline gives CDR1 ENHRY, CDR2 SYGVKD.

The rearrangement links TRBV7-9 to TRBJ2-1, with D hard to call. Germline CDR1 and CDR2: SEHNR and FQNEAQ (reference sequence). Trimming pared 1 base from V and 6 bases from J, leaving 7 bases between. The CDR3 extends over 13 amino acids. This chain's CDR3 is CASSLDASNEQFF. For the CDR3, the DNA is TGTGCCAGCAGCTTAGACGCGAGCAATGAGCAGTTCTTC.

The chain is built from TRBV7-8 and TRBJ2-1; 14 nucleotides align to TRBD2. CDR3 length: 14 residues. Trimming at V came to 7 bases and at J to 8 bases, leaving 4 bases not matched to a gene. Germline V gene sequence: CDR1 SGHVS, CDR2 FQNEAQ. The CDR3 protein is CASKGTSGSYEQFF. The CDR3, as DNA: TGTGCCAGCAAAGGGACTAGCGGGAGCTATGAGCAGTTCTTC.

This clonotype was detected many times. V gene TRBV29-1 combines with J gene TRBJ2-1, with 7 bases that match TRBD1. The CDR3 extends over 13 amino acids. Trimming took 3 bases from V and 6 from J; bases not matched to a gene: 5. Germline V gene lookup returns CDR1 SQVTM and CDR2 ANQGSEA. The CDR3 protein is CSVEATGRNEQFF. The CDR3 region has the DNA TGCAGCGTTGAGGCGACAGGGCGCAATGAGCAGTTCTTC.

At least ten counts were recorded for this clonotype. This rearrangement joins TRBV5-1 to TRBJ2-7, with 9 bases lining up with TRBD1. The CDR3 covers 15 residues. Per the germline V gene, CDR1 is SGHRS and CDR2 is YFSETQ. J lost 3 bases, V lost 0 bases, and 4 bases had no gene match. CDR3 amino acids: CASSLAAGQGYEQYF. CDR3 DNA: TGCGCCAGCAGCTTGGCCGCGGGACAGGGCTACGAGCAGTACTTC.